The rows below give T cell receptor beta chains drawn from one sample of a study of CD8 T cells in Susac syndrome. TCRdb independently ran MiXCR on the immunoSEQ multiplex PCR reads; one entry per CDR3 protein. The sample lists roughly 180,000 distinct CDR3 sequences, around 96% occurring once. The sequenced sample consisted of CD4+ T cells from PBMCs. These receptors all stem from a human donor in good health. The CDR3 runs from the conserved cysteine through the conserved F or W. The D gene is left open where the match is weak. Some rows mark clone size as missing; the rest say once, few, many or name a class of expanded clone.

abundance,v_gene,j_gene,d_gene,CDR3nt,CDR3aa
.,TRBV9,TRBJ2-7,.,TGTGCCAGCAGCGTTCTCCGGACGCCGGAAACCTACGAGCAGTACTTC,CASSVLRTPETYEQYF
.,TRBV2,TRBJ1-5,TRBD1,TGTGCCAGCAGTCCTACAGGGGGCGTAGGGCAGCCCCAGCATTTT,CASSPTGGVGQPQHF
.,TRBV15,TRBJ2-4,.,TGTGCCACCAGCCTCCTTATCGGGGAGGACATTCAGTACTTC,CATSLLIGEDIQYF
.,TRBV30,TRBJ1-6,.,TGTGCCTGGAGACCCCCCGGGAGCTGGCATTCACCCCTCCACTTT,CAWRPPGSWHSPLHF
few,TRBV6-1,TRBJ1-1,.,TGTGCCAGCAGCGTAAAAAGGAACACTGAAGCTTTCTTT,CASSVKRNTEAFF
.,TRBV20-1,TRBJ1-2,TRBD1,TGCAGTGCTAGAGTAGGGGGCTACTATGGCTACACCTTC,CSARVGGYYGYTF
.,TRBV12-3/TRBV12-4,TRBJ1-2,.,TGTGCCAGCAGCAGGGAAACGGGGGGCTACACCTTC,CASSRETGGYTF
.,TRBV3-1,TRBJ2-7,TRBD2,TGTGCCAGCAGGCAGACTAGCGGGGGGGCGTACGAGCAGTACTTC,CASRQTSGGAYEQYF
.,TRBV20-1,TRBJ2-1,.,TGCAGTGCTAGGACGGTAAGCTCCTACAATGAGCAGTTCTTC,CSARTVSSYNEQFF
.,TRBV7-2,TRBJ2-5,.,TGTGCCAGCAGCTTAGCGACGACTAGTGGGCGCGAGACCCAGTACTTC,CASSLATTSGRETQYF
.,TRBV9,TRBJ2-3,.,TGTGCCAGTTCGCGGTTTGGAGATACGCAGTATTTT,CASSRFGDTQYF
.,TRBV12-3/TRBV12-4,TRBJ1-1,TRBD1,TGTGCCAGCAGTCAACAGGGGGCTAGAACTGAAGCTTTCTTT,CASSQQGARTEAFF
.,TRBV7-9,TRBJ1-2,TRBD1,TGTGCCGGGACAGGGACCACGGGGAGCTATGGCTACACCTTC,CAGTGTTGSYGYTF
.,TRBV7-9,TRBJ1-5,.,TGTGCCAGCAGCGAGTCGGCGGTTCAGCCCCAGCATTTT,CASSESAVQPQHF
.,TRBV7-9,TRBJ2-1,TRBD1,TGTGCCAGCAGCTCGCTCCGGGGACAGTCCTACAATGAGCAGTTCTTC,CASSSLRGQSYNEQFF
.,TRBV30,TRBJ2-3,.,TGTGCCTGGAGTCCCAGGGGCCTCACAGATACGCAGTATTTT,CAWSPRGLTDTQYF
once,TRBV5-1,TRBJ2-5,TRBD1,TGCGCCAGCAGCGGGGATAACAGGGGACCCCAAGAGACCCAGTACTTC,CASSGDNRGPQETQYF
.,TRBV4-3,TRBJ2-7,.,TGCGCCAGCAGCCAAGAGTCCGGTGCTCGGCAGTACTTC,CASSQESGARQYF
few,TRBV20-1,TRBJ2-7,.,TGCAGTGCTAGGGACCTCAGCATCTCTAACTACGAGCAGTACTTC,CSARDLSISNYEQYF
.,TRBV2,TRBJ2-7,.,TGTGCCAGCAGTGAAAATTGGGCCCGCTCCTACGAGCAGTACTTC,CASSENWARSYEQYF
.,TRBV27,TRBJ1-2,TRBD1,TGTGCCAGCAGGCCCGGGACAGGGGGCTATGGCTACACCTTC,CASRPGTGGYGYTF
once,TRBV7-9,TRBJ1-1,.,TGTGCCAGCAGCTCATCCGGGACACGAGCTTTCTTT,CASSSSGTRAFF
.,TRBV27,TRBJ2-7,TRBD1,TGTGCCAGCAAGGACAGGTACGAGCAGTACTTC,CASKDRYEQYF
.,TRBV19,TRBJ2-5,.,TGTGCCAGTAGGGGACTGGGGGGCCAAGAGACCCAGTACTTC,CASRGLGGQETQYF
.,TRBV21-1,TRBJ1-2,.,TGTGCCAGCAGCAAACGGGACGGATTGCTCCTCGCCTTC,CASSKRDGLLLAF
.,TRBV7-9,TRBJ2-5,.,TGTGCCAGCAGCTCATCACCGGGACGAACCTCCCAAGAGACCCAGTACTTC,CASSSSPGRTSQETQYF
.,TRBV12-3/TRBV12-4,TRBJ1-5,.,TGTGCCAGCAGTGGGGACACCGATCAGCCCCAGCATTTT,CASSGDTDQPQHF
.,TRBV15,TRBJ2-1,TRBD2,TGTGCCACCAGCAGAGAGGCCCTAGCGGGGGGCCCTCGCTCCTACAATGAGCAGTTCTTC,CATSREALAGGPRSYNEQFF
.,TRBV2,TRBJ1-2,.,TGTGCCAGCATCAGGGATGGCTACACCTTC,CASIRDGYTF